Reported below is one TCR beta chain. Its antigen is not identified. Sampling of alopecia areata patients yielded lesional scalp punch biopsies as well as peripheral blood. After isolation, RNA underwent reverse transcription to generate cDNA as the sequencing template. TCRdb's table, derived via immunoSEQ multiplex PCR, lists solely in-frame clones and lacks some. The sample carries 140,000 to 150,000 clones, about 89% recorded once. The data originate from a study of CD8+ T cells in alopecia areata. Study conclusions and caveats: Among the cells sequenced in scalp samples are also the resident alphabeta T cells of normal skin. Mice gave a clearer picture of TCR sharing than patients did, possibly for HLA-related reasons.

The CDR3 is 14 residues long. CDR1 SGHAT and CDR2 FQNNGV come from the germline V gene. Trimming cost V 1 base and J 6 bases; bases outside gene matches: 3. This TCR was sampled from a human donor with alopecia areata. This rearrangement joins TRBV11-2 to TRBJ2-4; 7 bases map to TRBD1. Sequences were derived from CD8+ T cells sorted from blood, sampled at week 0. This CDR3 is CASSLGDSGNIQYF. The CDR3 DNA follows: TGTGCCAGCAGCTTAGGGGACAGTGGAAACATTCAGTACTTC. Full variable domain (rest looked up from reference TRBV11-2 and TRBJ2-4): EAGVAQSPRYKIIEKRQSVAFWCNPISGHATLYWYQQILGQGPKLLIQFQNNGVVDDSQLPKDRFSAERLKGVDSTLKIQPAKLEDSAVYLCASSLGDSGNIQYFGAGTRLSVL.